This is a list of T cell receptor beta chains from one sample in a study of blood T cell repertoires in COVID-19. TCRdb keeps only in-frame clones here, not all; method: immunoSEQ multiplex PCR. The table has 200,000 or so clones, less than 90% seen once; the top ten hold about 2.6%. What was sequenced was PBMCs or T cells enriched from blood (not recorded which). These receptors originate from a woman aged 30 to 39 who had recovered from COVID-19. Each CDR3 is given with its conserved first and last residue. A D gene is named only where the DNA matches it firmly. The size field is filled for only some rows; it gives once, few, many or a size class.

CDR3,DNA,V,J,size,D
CASSLSAGGPNEQFF,TGTGCTAGCAGCTTATCGGCGGGGGGGCCGAATGAGCAGTTCTTC,TRBV7-7,TRBJ2-1,.,TRBD2
CASSSQTGGGYTF,TGTGCCAGCAGCTCCCAAACAGGGGGTGGCTACACCTTC,TRBV7-9,TRBJ1-2,once,TRBD1
CASSAVGREHEQYF,TGTGCCAGCAGCGCGGTGGGCAGGGAACACGAGCAGTACTTC,TRBV9,TRBJ2-7,.,.
CASSLEPNGYTF,TGTGCCAGCAGCTTAGAGCCGAATGGCTACACCTTC,TRBV7-8,TRBJ1-2,many,.
CASSQLGPQFF,TGTGCCAGCAGCCAGTTGGGGCCTCAGTTCTTC,TRBV3-1/TRBV3-2,TRBJ2-1,.,.
CASSRRVGSGNTIYF,TGTGCCAGCAGTAGGCGGGTCGGCTCTGGAAACACCATATATTTT,TRBV6-5,TRBJ1-3,.,.
CASSPSLGGGETQYF,TGTGCCAGCAGCCCCTCCCTAGGGGGTGGGGAGACCCAGTACTTC,TRBV3-1/TRBV3-2,TRBJ2-5,.,.
CASSLVGSRGDTQYF,TGTGCCAGCAGCTTAGTGGGTAGCCGGGGTGATACGCAGTATTTT,TRBV7-2,TRBJ2-3,.,.
CASSTHITGGPNTEAFF,TGTGCCAGCAGCACTCACATTACAGGGGGCCCGAACACTGAAGCTTTCTTT,TRBV7-2,TRBJ1-1,.,TRBD1
CASSPTGTDYEQYF,TGTGCCAGCTCCCCTACCGGGACAGACTACGAGCAGTACTTC,TRBV18,TRBJ2-7,once,TRBD1
CASSSGTGSGETQYF,TGCGCCAGCAGCTCAGGGACAGGGAGTGGGGAGACCCAGTACTTC,TRBV5-1,TRBJ2-5,.,TRBD1
CASSLVGAAEETQYF,TGCGCCAGCAGCTTGGTTGGGGCTGCGGAGGAGACCCAGTACTTC,TRBV5-1,TRBJ2-5,.,.
CASSLRTGGGEQYF,TGTGCCAGCAGCTTAAGGACAGGGGGCGGAGAGCAGTACTTC,TRBV7-2,TRBJ2-7,.,TRBD1
CASQRGGRFDTQYF,TGTGCCAGCCAGCGGGGGGGGAGATTTGATACGCAGTATTTT,TRBV11-2,TRBJ2-3,.,TRBD2
CASSTGNGYTF,TGTGCCAGCTCAACGGGGAATGGCTACACCTTC,TRBV18,TRBJ1-2,.,.
CASSLGFRGETQYF,TGCGCCAGCAGCTTGGGATTCAGGGGAGAGACCCAGTACTTC,TRBV5-1,TRBJ2-5,.,.
CASSLQGVDRLNSPLHF,TGCGCCAGCAGCTTGCAGGGAGTAGACAGGCTTAATTCACCCCTCCACTTT,TRBV5-1,TRBJ1-6,.,.
CASSVGPDRDYEQYF,TGTGCCAGCAGCGTTGGCCCCGACAGGGACTACGAGCAGTACTTC,TRBV9,TRBJ2-7,.,TRBD1
CASTQGWNTEAFF,TGTGCCAGCACCCAGGGGTGGAACACTGAAGCTTTCTTT,TRBV25-1,TRBJ1-1,.,.
CASSLVTGSGANVLTF,TGTGCCAGCAGCTTAGTAACAGGATCTGGGGCCAACGTCCTGACTTTC,TRBV7-2,TRBJ2-6,once,.
CASSPGRDLAKNIQYF,TGTGCCAGCTCACCAGGGAGGGATCTAGCCAAAAACATTCAGTACTTC,TRBV18,TRBJ2-4,.,TRBD2
CASSVARGGTEAFF,TGTGCCAGCAGCGTAGCTCGGGGGGGCACTGAAGCTTTCTTT,TRBV9,TRBJ1-1,.,.
CASSPGDRVLHGYTF,TGTGCCAGCAGCCCGGGGGACAGGGTGCTTCATGGCTACACCTTC,TRBV7-9,TRBJ1-2,.,TRBD1
CAISESRQGNQPQHF,TGTGCCATCAGTGAGTCCCGACAGGGCAATCAGCCCCAGCATTTT,TRBV10-3,TRBJ1-5,.,.
CASSLDQSRTQYF,TGCGCCAGCAGCTTGGACCAATCGCGGACCCAGTACTTC,TRBV5-1,TRBJ2-5,once,.
CASSQEAGGRSTDTQYF,TGTGCCAGCAGCCAAGAAGCGGGGGGGCGTTCCACAGATACGCAGTATTTT,TRBV3-1/TRBV3-2,TRBJ2-3,.,TRBD2
CASSQDIGTGLIYGYTF,TGTGCCAGCAGCCAAGATATCGGGACAGGGTTAATCTATGGCTACACCTTC,TRBV3-1/TRBV3-2,TRBJ1-2,.,TRBD1
CASSLRGREDGYTF,TGTGCCAGCTCACTCAGGGGGCGCGAGGATGGCTACACCTTC,TRBV18,TRBJ1-2,.,TRBD1
CASSTRGTENSPLHF,TGTGCCAGCAGTACAAGGGGGACAGAAAATTCACCCCTCCACTTT,TRBV6-5,TRBJ1-6,.,TRBD1
CASSFGETLYEQYF,TGCGCCAGCAGCTTCGGGGAAACCCTCTACGAGCAGTACTTC,TRBV5-1,TRBJ2-7,.,.